This T cell receptor (beta chain) is drawn from a study of post-analysis software for immune sequencing data. Points from the study as a whole: The five TRBV segments detected at higher frequency in patients than in controls included TRBV5-6, TRBV5-1 and TRBV20-1.

Unique molecular identifiers were carried by the TCR beta cDNA libraries. TCRdb processed the PCR reads anew with MiXCR; each CDR3 protein has one entry. The repertoire includes roughly 400,000 distinct CDR3 sequences, about 39% of them detected once, and approximately 7.7% sits in the top ten. The CDR3 has 15 amino acids. Between the trimmed V and J ends, which lost 8 bases and 2 bases, there was a span of 16 bases. Germline V gives CDR1 SEHNR, CDR2 FQNEAQ (reference sequence). Note on this clonotype: The antigen is unknown.

Sequenced: blood. The origin of this receptor is a girl aged 2 to 9 with multiple sclerosis. The chain links TRBV7-9 to TRBJ2-1; D gene ambiguous. The CDR3 loop reads CASAPWGGPYNEQFF. CDR3 coding DNA: TGTGCCAGCGCCCCCTGGGGTGGCCCCTACAATGAGCAGTTCTTC.